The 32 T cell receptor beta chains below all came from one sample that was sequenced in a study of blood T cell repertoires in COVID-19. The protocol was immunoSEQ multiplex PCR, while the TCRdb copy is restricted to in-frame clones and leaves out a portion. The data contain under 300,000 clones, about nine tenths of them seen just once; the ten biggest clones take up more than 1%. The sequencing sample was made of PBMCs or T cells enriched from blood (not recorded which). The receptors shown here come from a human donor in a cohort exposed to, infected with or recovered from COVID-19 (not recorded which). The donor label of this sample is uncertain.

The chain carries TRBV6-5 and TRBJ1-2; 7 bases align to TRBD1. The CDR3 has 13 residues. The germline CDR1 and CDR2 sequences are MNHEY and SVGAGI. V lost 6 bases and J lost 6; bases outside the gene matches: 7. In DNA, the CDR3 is TGTGCCAGCAGACTCCCAGGGGGAGATGGCTACACCTTC. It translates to CASRLPGGDGYTF.

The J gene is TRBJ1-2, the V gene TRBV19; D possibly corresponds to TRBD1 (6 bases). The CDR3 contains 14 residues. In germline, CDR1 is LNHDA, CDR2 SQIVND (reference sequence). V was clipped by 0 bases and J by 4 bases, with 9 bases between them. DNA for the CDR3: TGTGCCAGTAGTATAGATGGCAGGGGCTATGGCTACACCTTC. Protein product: CASSIDGRGYGYTF.

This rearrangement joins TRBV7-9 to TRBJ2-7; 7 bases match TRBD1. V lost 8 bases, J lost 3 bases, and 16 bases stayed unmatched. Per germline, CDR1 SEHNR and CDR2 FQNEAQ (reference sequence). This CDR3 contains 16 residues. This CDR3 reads CASAGDSLPAFYEQYF. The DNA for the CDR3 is TGTGCCAGCGCCGGGGACAGCCTCCCAGCGTTCTACGAGCAGTACTTC. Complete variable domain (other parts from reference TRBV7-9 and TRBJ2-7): DTGVSQNPRHKITKRGQNVTFRCDPISEHNRLYWYRQTLGQGPEFLTYFQNEAQLEKSRLLSDRFSAERPKGSFSTLEIQRTEQGDSAMYLCASAGDSLPAFYEQYFGPGTRLTVT.

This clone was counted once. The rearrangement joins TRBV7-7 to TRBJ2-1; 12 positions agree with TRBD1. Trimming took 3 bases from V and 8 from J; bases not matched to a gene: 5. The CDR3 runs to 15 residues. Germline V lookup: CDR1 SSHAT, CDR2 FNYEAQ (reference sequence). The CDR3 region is CASSLGGQGAYEQFF. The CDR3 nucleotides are TGTGCCAGCAGCTTGGGGGGACAGGGGGCCTATGAGCAGTTCTTC.

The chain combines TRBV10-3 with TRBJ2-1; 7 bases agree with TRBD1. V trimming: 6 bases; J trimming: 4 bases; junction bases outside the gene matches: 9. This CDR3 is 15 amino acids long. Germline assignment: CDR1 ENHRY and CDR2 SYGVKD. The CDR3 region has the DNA TGTGCCATCAGCCCCCGGGACAGATCTTACAATGAGCAGTTCTTC. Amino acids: CAISPRDRSYNEQFF.

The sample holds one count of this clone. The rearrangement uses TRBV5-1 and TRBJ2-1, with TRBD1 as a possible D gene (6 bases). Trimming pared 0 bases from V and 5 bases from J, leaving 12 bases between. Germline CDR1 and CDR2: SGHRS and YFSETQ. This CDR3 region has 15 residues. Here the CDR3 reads CASSLEGGPHNEQFF. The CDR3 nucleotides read TGCGCCAGCAGCTTGGAAGGGGGTCCCCACAATGAGCAGTTCTTC. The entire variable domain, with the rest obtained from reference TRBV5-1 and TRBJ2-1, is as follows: KAGVTQTPRYLIKTRGQQVTLSCSPISGHRSVSWYQQTPGQGLQFLFEYFSETQRNKGNFPGRFSGRQFSNSRSEMNVSTLELGDSALYLCASSLEGGPHNEQFFGPGTRLTVL.

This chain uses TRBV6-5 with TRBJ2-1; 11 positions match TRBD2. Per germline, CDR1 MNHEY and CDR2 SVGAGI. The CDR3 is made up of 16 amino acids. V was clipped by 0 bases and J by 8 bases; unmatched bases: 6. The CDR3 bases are TGTGCCAGCAGTTACTCTCGTCTAGCGGGGGGCTATGAGCAGTTCTTC. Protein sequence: CASSYSRLAGGYEQFF.

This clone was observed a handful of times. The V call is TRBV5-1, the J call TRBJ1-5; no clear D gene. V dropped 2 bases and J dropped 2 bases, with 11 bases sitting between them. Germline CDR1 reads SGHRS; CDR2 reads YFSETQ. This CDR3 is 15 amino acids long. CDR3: CASSFGGGGNQPQHF. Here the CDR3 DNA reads TGCGCCAGCAGCTTTGGAGGAGGTGGCAATCAGCCCCAGCATTTT.

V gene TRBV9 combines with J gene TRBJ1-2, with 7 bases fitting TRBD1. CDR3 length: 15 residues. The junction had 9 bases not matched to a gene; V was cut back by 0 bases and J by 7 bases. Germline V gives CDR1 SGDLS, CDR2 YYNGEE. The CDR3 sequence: CASSVGGGSSFGYTF. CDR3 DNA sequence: TGTGCCAGCAGCGTAGGAGGGGGCTCGAGCTTTGGCTACACCTTC.

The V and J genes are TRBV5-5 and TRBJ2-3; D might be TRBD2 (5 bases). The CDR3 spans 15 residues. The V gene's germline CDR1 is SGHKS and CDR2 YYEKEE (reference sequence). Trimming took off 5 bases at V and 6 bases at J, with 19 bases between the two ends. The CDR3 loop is CASRWPDGRGDTQYF. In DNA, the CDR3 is TGTGCCAGCAGATGGCCGGACGGACGAGGGGATACGCAGTATTTT.

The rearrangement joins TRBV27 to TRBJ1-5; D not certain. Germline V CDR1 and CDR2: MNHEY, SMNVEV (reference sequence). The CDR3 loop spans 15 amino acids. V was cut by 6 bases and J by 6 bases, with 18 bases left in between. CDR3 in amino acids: CASSRDGDPRQPQHF. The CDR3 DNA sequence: TGTGCCAGCAGCCGTGACGGGGATCCTCGTCAGCCCCAGCATTTT.

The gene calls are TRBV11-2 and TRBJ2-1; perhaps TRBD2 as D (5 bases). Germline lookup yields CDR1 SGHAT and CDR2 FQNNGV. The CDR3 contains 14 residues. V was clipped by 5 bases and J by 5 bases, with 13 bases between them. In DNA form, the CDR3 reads TGTGCCAGCAGCGCGCGAAGACTAAACAATGAGCAGTTCTTC. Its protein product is CASSARRLNNEQFF.

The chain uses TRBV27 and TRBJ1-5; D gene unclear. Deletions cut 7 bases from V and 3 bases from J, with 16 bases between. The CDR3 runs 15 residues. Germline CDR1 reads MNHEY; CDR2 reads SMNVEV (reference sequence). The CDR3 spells CASTSTGEFNQPQHF. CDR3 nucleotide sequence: TGTGCCAGCACCTCGACCGGGGAATTCAATCAGCCCCAGCATTTT.

CDR3 sequence reads: CASSYRTSGRETQYF. The CDR3 DNA sequence: TGTGCCAGCTCATATAGGACTAGCGGGCGGGAGACCCAGTACTTC. This chain uses TRBV18 with TRBJ2-5, with 11 bases aligning to TRBD2. The CDR3 is 15 residues long. CDR1 and CDR2 (germline): KGHSH, LQKENI. The J segment lost 5 bases and the V segment lost 5 bases, leaving 7 bases of the junction unmatched. Looking up the rest from reference TRBV18 and TRBJ2-5 gives the full variable domain: NAGVMQNPRHLVRRRGQEARLRCSPMKGHSHVYWYRQLPEEGLKFMVYLQKENIIDESGMPKERFSAEFPKEGPSILRIQQVVRGDSAAYFCASSYRTSGRETQYFGPGTRLLVL.

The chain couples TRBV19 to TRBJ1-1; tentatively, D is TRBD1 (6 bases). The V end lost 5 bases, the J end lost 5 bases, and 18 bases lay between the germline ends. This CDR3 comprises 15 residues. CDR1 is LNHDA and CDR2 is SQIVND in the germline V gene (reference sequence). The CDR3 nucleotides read TGTGCCAGTAGTGACCGACAGGACTTGGTAACTGAAGCTTTCTTT. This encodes CASSDRQDLVTEAFF.

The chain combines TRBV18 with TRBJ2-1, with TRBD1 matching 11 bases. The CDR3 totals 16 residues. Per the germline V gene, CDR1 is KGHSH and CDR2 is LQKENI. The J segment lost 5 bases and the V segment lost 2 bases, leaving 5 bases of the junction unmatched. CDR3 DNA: TGTGCCAGCTCACCAGCAGGACAGGGGGCGCACAATGAGCAGTTCTTC. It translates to CASSPAGQGAHNEQFF.

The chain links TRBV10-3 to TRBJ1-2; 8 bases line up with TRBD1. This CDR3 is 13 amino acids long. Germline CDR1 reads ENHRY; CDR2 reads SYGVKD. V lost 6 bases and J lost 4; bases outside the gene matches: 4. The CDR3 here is CAISEDRVYGYTF. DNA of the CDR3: TGTGCCATCAGCGAGGACAGGGTCTATGGCTACACCTTC.

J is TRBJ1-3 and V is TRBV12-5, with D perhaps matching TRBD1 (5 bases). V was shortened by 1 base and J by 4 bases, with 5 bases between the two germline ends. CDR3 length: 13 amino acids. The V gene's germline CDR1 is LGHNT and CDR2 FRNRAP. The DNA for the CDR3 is TGTGCTAGTGGTTTGGGGGGCGGAAACACCATATATTTT. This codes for CASGLGGGNTIYF.

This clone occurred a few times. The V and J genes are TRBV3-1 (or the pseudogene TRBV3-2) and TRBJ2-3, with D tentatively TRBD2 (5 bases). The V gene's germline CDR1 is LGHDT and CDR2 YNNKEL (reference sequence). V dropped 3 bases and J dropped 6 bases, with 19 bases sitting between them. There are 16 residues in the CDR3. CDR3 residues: CASSQGSSGTLDTQYF. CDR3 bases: TGTGCCAGCAGCCAGGGGTCCAGCGGCACTTTGGATACGCAGTATTTT.

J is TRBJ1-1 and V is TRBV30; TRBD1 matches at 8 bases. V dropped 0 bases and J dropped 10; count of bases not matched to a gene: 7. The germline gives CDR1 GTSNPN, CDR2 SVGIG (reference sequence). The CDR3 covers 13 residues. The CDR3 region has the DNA TGTGCCTGGAGTGTAAGAGACAGGGGTATAGCTTTCTTT. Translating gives CAWSVRDRGIAFF.

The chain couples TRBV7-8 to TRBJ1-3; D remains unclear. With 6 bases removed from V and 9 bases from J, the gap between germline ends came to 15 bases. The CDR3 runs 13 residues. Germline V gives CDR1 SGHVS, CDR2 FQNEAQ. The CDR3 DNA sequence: TGTGCCAGCAGTCCCACGGCGGGGAGCACCATATATTTT. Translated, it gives CASSPTAGSTIYF.

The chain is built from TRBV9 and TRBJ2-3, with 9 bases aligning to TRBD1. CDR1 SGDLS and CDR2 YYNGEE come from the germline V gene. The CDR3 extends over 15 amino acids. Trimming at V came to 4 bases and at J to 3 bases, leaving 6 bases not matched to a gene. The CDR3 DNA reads TGTGCCAGCAGCTCCGGGACAGGGTCAACAGATACGCAGTATTTT. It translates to CASSSGTGSTDTQYF.

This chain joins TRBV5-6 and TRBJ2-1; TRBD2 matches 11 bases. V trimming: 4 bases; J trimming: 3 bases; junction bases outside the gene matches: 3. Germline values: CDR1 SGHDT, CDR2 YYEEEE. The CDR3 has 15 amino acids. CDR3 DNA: TGTGCCAGCAGCCCAACTAGCGGGGGCTACAATGAGCAGTTCTTC. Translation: CASSPTSGGYNEQFF.

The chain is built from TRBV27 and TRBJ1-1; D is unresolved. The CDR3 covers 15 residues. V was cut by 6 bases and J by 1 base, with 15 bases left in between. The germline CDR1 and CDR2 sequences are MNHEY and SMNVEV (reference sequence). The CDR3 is CASRITWEGNTEAFF. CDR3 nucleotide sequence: TGTGCCAGCAGAATCACCTGGGAGGGGAACACTGAAGCTTTCTTT.

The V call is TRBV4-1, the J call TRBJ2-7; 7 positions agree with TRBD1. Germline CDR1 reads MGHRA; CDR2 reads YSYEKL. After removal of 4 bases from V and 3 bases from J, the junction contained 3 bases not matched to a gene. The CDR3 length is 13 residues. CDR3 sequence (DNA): TGCGCCAGCAGCCCGGGACAGTACTACGAGCAGTACTTC. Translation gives CASSPGQYYEQYF.

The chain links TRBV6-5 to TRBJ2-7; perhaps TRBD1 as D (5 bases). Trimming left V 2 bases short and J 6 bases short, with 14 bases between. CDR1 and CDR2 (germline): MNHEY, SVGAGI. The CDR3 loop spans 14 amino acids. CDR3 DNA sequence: TGTGCCAGCAGTTACAATCCAGGGTTGAGCGAGCAGTACTTC. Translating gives CASSYNPGLSEQYF.

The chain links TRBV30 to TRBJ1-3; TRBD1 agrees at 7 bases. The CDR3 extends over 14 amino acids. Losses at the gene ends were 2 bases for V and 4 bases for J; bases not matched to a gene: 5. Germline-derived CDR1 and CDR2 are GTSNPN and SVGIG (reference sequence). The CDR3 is CAWSRQTGGNTIYF. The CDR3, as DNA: TGTGCCTGGAGTCGGCAGACAGGGGGAAACACCATATATTTT. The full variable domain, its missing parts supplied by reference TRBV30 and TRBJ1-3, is SQTIHQWPATLVQPVGSPLSLECTVEGTSNPNLYWYRQAAGRGLQLLFYSVGIGQISSEVPQNLSASRPQDRQFILSSKKLLLSDSGFYLCAWSRQTGGNTIYFGEGSWLTVV.

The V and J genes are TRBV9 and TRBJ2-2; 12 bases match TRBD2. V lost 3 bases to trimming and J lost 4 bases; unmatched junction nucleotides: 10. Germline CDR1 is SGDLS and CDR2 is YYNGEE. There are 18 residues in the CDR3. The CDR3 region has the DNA TGTGCCAGCAGCGCCCTCTCTAGCGGGGGGGCTGGCACCGGGGAGCTGTTTTTT. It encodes CASSALSSGGAGTGELFF.

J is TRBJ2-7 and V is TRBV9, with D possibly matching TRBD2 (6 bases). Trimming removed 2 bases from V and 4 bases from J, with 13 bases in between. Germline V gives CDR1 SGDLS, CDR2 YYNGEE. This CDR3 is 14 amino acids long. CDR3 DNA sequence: TGTGCCAGCAGCGTTTCGGAGGGGCGATACGAGCAGTACTTC. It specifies CASSVSEGRYEQYF.

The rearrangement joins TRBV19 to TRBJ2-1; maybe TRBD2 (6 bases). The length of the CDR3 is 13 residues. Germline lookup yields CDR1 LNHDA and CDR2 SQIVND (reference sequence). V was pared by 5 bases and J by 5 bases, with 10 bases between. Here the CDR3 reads CASSGGGDNEQFF. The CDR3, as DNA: TGTGCCAGTAGTGGGGGAGGTGACAATGAGCAGTTCTTC.

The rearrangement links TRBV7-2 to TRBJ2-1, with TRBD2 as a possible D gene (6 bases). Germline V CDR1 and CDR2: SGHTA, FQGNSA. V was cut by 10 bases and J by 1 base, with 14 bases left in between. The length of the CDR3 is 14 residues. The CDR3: CATGSGRSYNEQFF. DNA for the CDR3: TGTGCCACGGGGTCGGGGAGGTCCTACAATGAGCAGTTCTTC.

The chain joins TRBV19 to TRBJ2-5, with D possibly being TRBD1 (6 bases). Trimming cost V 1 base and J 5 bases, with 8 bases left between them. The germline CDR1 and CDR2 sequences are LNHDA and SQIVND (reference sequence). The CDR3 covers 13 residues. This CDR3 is CASSIVGAETQYF. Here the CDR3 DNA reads TGTGCCAGTAGTATAGTGGGGGCGGAGACCCAGTACTTC. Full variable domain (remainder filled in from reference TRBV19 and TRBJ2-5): DGGITQSPKYLFRKEGQNVTLSCEQNLNHDAMYWYRQDPGQGLRLIYYSQIVNDFQKGDIAEGYSVSREKKESFPLTVTSAQKNPTAFYLCASSIVGAETQYFGPGTRLLVL.